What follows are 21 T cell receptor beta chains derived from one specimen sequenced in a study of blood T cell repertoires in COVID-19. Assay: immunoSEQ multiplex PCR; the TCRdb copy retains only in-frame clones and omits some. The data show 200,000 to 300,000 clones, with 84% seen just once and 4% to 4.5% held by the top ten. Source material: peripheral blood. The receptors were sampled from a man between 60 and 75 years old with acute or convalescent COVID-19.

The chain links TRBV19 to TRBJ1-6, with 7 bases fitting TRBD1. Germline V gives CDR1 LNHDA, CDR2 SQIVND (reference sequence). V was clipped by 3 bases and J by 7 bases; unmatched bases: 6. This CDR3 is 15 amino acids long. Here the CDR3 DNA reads TGTGCCAGTAGTATCGGCCCGACAGGGAATTCACCCCTCCACTTT. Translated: CASSIGPTGNSPLHF. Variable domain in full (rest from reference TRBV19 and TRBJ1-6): DGGITQSPKYLFRKEGQNVTLSCEQNLNHDAMYWYRQDPGQGLRLIYYSQIVNDFQKGDIAEGYSVSREKKESFPLTVTSAQKNPTAFYLCASSIGPTGNSPLHFGNGTRLTVT.

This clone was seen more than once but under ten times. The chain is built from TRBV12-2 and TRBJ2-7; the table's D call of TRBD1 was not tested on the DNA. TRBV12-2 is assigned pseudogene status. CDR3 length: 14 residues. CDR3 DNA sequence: TGTGCAAGTCGCTTAGTGGACAGGGTTGACGAGCAGTACTTC. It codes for CASRLVDRVDEQYF.

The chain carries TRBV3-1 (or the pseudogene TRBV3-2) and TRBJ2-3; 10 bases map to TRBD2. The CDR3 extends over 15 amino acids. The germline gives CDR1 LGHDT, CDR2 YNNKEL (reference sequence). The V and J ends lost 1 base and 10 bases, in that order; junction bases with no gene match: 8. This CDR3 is CASSQALAGAGPQYF. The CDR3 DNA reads TGTGCCAGCAGCCAAGCCCTAGCGGGGGCTGGGCCGCAGTATTTT.

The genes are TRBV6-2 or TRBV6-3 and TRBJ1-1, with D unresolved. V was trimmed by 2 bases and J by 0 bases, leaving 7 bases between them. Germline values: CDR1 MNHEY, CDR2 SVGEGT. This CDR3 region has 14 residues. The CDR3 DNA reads TGTGCCAGCAGTTACCAGATGGTGAACACTGAAGCTTTCTTT. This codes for CASSYQMVNTEAFF.

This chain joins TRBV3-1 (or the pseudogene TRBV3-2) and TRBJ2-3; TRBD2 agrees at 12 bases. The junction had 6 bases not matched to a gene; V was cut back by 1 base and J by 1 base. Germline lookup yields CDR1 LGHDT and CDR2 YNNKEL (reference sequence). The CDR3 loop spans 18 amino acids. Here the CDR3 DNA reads TGTGCCAGCAGCCAAGGGATACTAGCGGGGGGACGCACAGATACGCAGTATTTT. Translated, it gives CASSQGILAGGRTDTQYF.

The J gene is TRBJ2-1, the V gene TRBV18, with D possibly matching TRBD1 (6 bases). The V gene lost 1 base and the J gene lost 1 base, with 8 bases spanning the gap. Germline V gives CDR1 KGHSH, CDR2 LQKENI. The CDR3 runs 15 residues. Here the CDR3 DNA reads TGTGCCAGCTCACCACTGGGGACATCCTACAATGAGCAGTTCTTC. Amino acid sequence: CASSPLGTSYNEQFF.

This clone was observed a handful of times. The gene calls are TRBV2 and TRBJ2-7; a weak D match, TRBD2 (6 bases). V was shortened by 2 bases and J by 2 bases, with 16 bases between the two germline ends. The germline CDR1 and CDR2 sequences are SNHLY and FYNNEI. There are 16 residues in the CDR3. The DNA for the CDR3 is TGTGCCAGCAGTGAACCGCTTACGGGAGACCCCTACGAGCAGTACTTC. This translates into CASSEPLTGDPYEQYF.

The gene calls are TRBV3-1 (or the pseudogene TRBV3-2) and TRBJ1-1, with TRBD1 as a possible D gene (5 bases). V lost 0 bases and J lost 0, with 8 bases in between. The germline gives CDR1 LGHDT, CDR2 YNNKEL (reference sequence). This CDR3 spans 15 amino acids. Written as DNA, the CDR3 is TGTGCCAGCAGCCAAGAAGCAGGGATGAACACTGAAGCTTTCTTT. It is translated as CASSQEAGMNTEAFF.

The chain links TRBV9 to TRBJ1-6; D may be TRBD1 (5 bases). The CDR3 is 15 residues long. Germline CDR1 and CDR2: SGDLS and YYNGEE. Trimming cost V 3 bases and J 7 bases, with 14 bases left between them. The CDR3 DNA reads TGTGCCAGCAGCGGGGGCAGTGCTTACAATTCACCCCTCCACTTT. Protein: CASSGGSAYNSPLHF.

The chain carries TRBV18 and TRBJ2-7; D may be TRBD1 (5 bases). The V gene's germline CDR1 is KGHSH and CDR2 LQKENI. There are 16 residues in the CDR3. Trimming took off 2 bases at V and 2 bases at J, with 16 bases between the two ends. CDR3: CASSPVRIGATYEQYF. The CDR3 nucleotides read TGTGCCAGCTCACCAGTTCGGATAGGGGCAACCTACGAGCAGTACTTC.

The CDR3 DNA reads TGTGCCAGCAGTTCACAGGGGGCGGGGTTCTATGGCTACACCTTC. The encoded protein is CASSSQGAGFYGYTF. This chain connects TRBV27 to TRBJ1-2; 9 positions match TRBD1. Germline V gives CDR1 MNHEY, CDR2 SMNVEV (reference sequence). With 4 bases clipped from V and 4 bases from J, the junction kept 7 bases outside the gene matches. This CDR3 has 15 residues.

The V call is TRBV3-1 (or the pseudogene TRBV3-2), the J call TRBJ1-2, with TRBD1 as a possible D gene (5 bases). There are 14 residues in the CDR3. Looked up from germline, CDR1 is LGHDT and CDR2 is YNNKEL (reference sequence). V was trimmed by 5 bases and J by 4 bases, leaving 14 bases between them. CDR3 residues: CASSLSDIPYGYTF. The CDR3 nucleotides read TGTGCCAGCAGCTTATCGGACATTCCCTATGGCTACACCTTC.

The CDR3 nucleotides are TGTGCCAGCAGCTTAGGCCAGGCAGCTAATGAAAAACTGTTTTTT. It codes for CASSLGQAANEKLFF. This chain links TRBV7-2 with TRBJ1-4, with unresolved D. Trimming stripped 1 base from V and 3 bases from J, with 9 bases between. Germline CDR1 and CDR2: SGHTA and FQGNSA. The CDR3 covers 15 residues.

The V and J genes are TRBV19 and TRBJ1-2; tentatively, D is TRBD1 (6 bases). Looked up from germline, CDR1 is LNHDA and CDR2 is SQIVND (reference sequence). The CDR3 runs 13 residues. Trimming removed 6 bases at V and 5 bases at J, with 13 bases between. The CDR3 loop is CASRSDRLYGYTF. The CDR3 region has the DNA TGTGCCAGTAGGTCAGACAGGTTATATGGCTACACCTTC.

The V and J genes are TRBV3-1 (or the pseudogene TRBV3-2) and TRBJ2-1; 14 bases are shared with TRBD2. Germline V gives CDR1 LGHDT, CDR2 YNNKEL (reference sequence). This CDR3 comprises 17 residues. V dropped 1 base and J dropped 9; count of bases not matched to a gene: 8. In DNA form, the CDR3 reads TGTGCCAGCAGCCAAGCGGCCGCGACTAGCGGGAGGGCTGAGCAGTTCTTC. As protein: CASSQAAATSGRAEQFF.

CDR3 in DNA: TGTGCCAGCTCACCACCTGAGGGCCCTATATCCCAGTACTTC. Its protein product is CASSPPEGPISQYF. V gene TRBV18 combines with J gene TRBJ2-5; D might be TRBD2 (5 bases). Trimming pared 0 bases from V and 9 bases from J, leaving 14 bases between. This CDR3 is built from 14 residues. The V gene's germline CDR1 is KGHSH and CDR2 LQKENI.

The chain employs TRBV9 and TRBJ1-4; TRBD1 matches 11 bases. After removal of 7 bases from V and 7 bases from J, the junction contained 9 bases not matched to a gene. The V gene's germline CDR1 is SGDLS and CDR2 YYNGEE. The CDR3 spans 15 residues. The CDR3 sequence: CASSRTGGSGEKLFF. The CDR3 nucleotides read TGTGCCAGCTCACGGACAGGGGGCTCTGGTGAAAAACTGTTTTTT.

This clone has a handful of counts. The CDR3: CASSIIGQRNYGYTF. DNA of the CDR3: TGTGCCAGTAGTATTATCGGACAGAGGAACTATGGCTACACCTTC. This chain links TRBV19 with TRBJ1-2; D perhaps matches TRBD1 (6 bases). V was clipped by 3 bases and J by 2 bases, with 13 bases between them. The CDR3 is 15 residues long. Germline V gene sequence: CDR1 LNHDA, CDR2 SQIVND (reference sequence).

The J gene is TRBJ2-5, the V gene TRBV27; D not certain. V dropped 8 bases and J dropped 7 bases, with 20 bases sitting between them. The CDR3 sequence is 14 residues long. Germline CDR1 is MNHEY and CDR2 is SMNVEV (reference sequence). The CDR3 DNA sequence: TGTGCCAGCTCCCCTCGTAATGCGATCGGGACCCAGTACTTC. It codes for CASSPRNAIGTQYF.

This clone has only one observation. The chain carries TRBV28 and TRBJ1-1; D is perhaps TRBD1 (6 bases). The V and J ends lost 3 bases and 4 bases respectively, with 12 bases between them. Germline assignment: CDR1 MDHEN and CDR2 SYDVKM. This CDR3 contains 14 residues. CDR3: CASSLELRGTEAFF. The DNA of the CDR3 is TGTGCCAGCAGTTTGGAACTCAGGGGCACTGAAGCTTTCTTT.

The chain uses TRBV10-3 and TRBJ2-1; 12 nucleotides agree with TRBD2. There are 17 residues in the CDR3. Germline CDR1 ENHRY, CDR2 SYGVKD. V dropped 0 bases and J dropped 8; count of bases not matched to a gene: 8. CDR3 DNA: TGTGCCATCAGTGAGTCCACTAGCGGGAGGTCAGGGGATGAGCAGTTCTTC. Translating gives CAISESTSGRSGDEQFF.